One sample yielded the 32 T cell receptor beta chains listed below, sequenced in a study of radiation and T cells in renal cell carcinoma. As to time point: baseline pretreatment blood. Indicated treatment: 15 Gy SBRT to primary tumor, nephrectomy 4 weeks later. Libraries were prepared by immunoSEQ multiplex PCR; TCRdb keeps only in-frame clonotypes and omits some of them. The top ten hold 9.5% to 15% of the sample, which has over 120,000 clones, roughly 90% seen once. The sequences come from blood, collected from a patient whose treatment included radiotherapy and nephrectomy. These receptors originate from a woman in her fifties or sixties with renal cell carcinoma.

The chain joins TRBV6-5 to TRBJ1-2; no firm D call. V was trimmed by 4 bases and J by 8 bases, leaving 8 bases between them. There are 11 residues in the CDR3. CDR1 MNHEY and CDR2 SVGAGI come from the germline V gene. CDR3 region: CASSSPLGYTF. The CDR3 DNA reads TGTGCCAGCAGTTCCCCCCTAGGCTACACCTTC.

The CDR3 DNA is TGCAGCGTTGAAACAAACAGGGGCAGGAACACTGAAGCTTTCTTT. Encoded protein: CSVETNRGRNTEAFF. J is TRBJ1-1 and V is TRBV29-1, with 7 bases fitting TRBD1. Germline V gene sequence: CDR1 SQVTM, CDR2 ANQGSEA. J was trimmed by 1 base and V by 2 bases; bases with no gene match: 7. The CDR3 extends over 15 amino acids.

This clone has just one count. The V and J genes are TRBV4-2 and TRBJ2-1; TRBD2 agrees at 12 bases. Germline V gives CDR1 LGHNA, CDR2 YNFKEQ. Losses at the gene ends were 1 base for V and 5 bases for J; bases not matched to a gene: 3. The CDR3 contains 16 residues. CDR3 amino acids: CASSQGTSGADNEQFF. CDR3 nucleotides: TGTGCCAGCAGCCAAGGGACTAGCGGGGCCGACAATGAGCAGTTCTTC.

The V and J genes are TRBV6-6 and TRBJ1-2; a possible D gene is TRBD1 (6 bases). The CDR3 extends over 15 amino acids. Trimming took 0 bases from V and 10 from J, leaving 18 bases between them. Germline CDR1 reads MNHNY; CDR2 reads SVGAGI (reference sequence). DNA for the CDR3: TGTGCCAGCAGTTACTCGGGGAACAGGGTGGGTCCCTACACCTTC. Its protein is CASSYSGNRVGPYTF.

The chain recombines TRBV27 with TRBJ2-7; D is possibly TRBD1 (6 bases). Germline V gives CDR1 MNHEY, CDR2 SMNVEV (reference sequence). The V and J ends lost 5 bases and 7 bases respectively, with 18 bases between them. The CDR3 has 14 amino acids. The CDR3: CASSLTGWHIEQYF. The CDR3 bases are TGTGCCAGCAGTCTGACAGGCTGGCATATAGAGCAGTACTTC.

V gene TRBV29-1 combines with J gene TRBJ1-2; unclear D gene. Germline CDR1 SQVTM, CDR2 ANQGSEA. The V gene lost 1 base and the J gene lost 5 bases, with 5 bases spanning the gap. This CDR3 contains 11 residues. The CDR3 region has the DNA TGCAGCGTTGAAGGGGTTTATGGCTACACCTTC. Encoded protein: CSVEGVYGYTF.

The chain recombines TRBV7-9 with TRBJ1-2; D is unresolved. The germline V gene has CDR1 SEHNR and CDR2 FQNEAQ (reference sequence). There are 15 residues in the CDR3. Trimming shortened V by 0 bases and J by 2 bases, and 10 bases separated the two germline ends. The CDR3 nucleotides are TGTGCCAGCAGCTTAGCGCGGTCTGGGAACTATGGCTACACCTTC. Translating gives CASSLARSGNYGYTF.

The CDR3 sequence: CASSYRADSNQPQHF. DNA for the CDR3: TGTGCCAGCAGCTACAGGGCAGATAGCAATCAGCCCCAGCATTTT. The chain links TRBV6-6 to TRBJ1-5, with D maybe TRBD1 (6 bases). CDR3 length: 15 amino acids. Per germline, CDR1 MNHNY and CDR2 SVGAGI (reference sequence). Trimming shortened V by 6 bases and J by 0 bases, and 12 bases separated the two germline ends.

The chain carries TRBV19 and TRBJ1-4, with a possible D match to TRBD1 (6 bases). The CDR3 is 14 residues long. Trimming stripped 4 bases from V and 3 bases from J, with 9 bases between. CDR1 is LNHDA, CDR2 SQIVND, per germline (reference sequence). CDR3 residues: CASSTQGSNEKLFF. In DNA form, the CDR3 reads TGTGCCAGTAGTACACAGGGATCTAATGAAAAACTGTTTTTT.

The chain joins TRBV19 to TRBJ2-3; 9 positions agree with TRBD2. The CDR3 runs 16 residues. V shed 5 bases, J shed 2 bases, and the junction held 8 bases outside the gene matches. Germline loops: CDR1 LNHDA, CDR2 SQIVND (reference sequence). CDR3 sequence (DNA): TGTGCCAGTAGTGAAGGGCGGGGGGGCCTCACAGATACGCAGTATTTT. It specifies CASSEGRGGLTDTQYF.

The chain combines TRBV20-1 with TRBJ1-6, with D unresolved. In germline, CDR1 is DFQATT, CDR2 SNEGSKA (reference sequence). V gave up 1 base and J gave up 7 bases, with 2 bases separating them. The CDR3 is 11 amino acids. CDR3 bases: TGCAGTGCTAGAGCGAATTCACCCCTCCACTTT. Protein sequence: CSARANSPLHF.

The gene calls are TRBV7-2 and TRBJ2-1; D gene ambiguous. Trimming shortened V by 5 bases and J by 2 bases, and 10 bases separated the two germline ends. Per the germline V gene, CDR1 is SGHTA and CDR2 is FQGNSA. The CDR3 has 14 amino acids. CDR3 amino acids: CASSTPSAYNEQFF. CDR3 in DNA: TGTGCCAGCAGCACCCCGTCTGCCTACAATGAGCAGTTCTTC. Full variable domain (missing parts from reference TRBV7-2 and TRBJ2-1): GAGVSQSPSNKVTEKGKDVELRCDPISGHTALYWYRQSLGQGLEFLIYFQGNSAPDKSGLPSDRFSAERTGGSVSTLTIQRTQQEDSAVYLCASSTPSAYNEQFFGPGTRLTVL.

Here the CDR3 reads CASSAQGPSSYEQYF. The CDR3 DNA sequence: TGTGCCAGCAGCGCACAGGGTCCTAGCTCCTACGAGCAGTACTTC. This chain uses TRBV5-8 with TRBJ2-7; a weak D match, TRBD1 (6 bases). Trimming removed 4 bases from V and 0 bases from J, with 14 bases in between. This CDR3 contains 15 residues. The germline V gene encodes CDR1 SGHTS and CDR2 YDEGEE. Variable domain in full (rest from reference TRBV5-8 and TRBJ2-7): EAGVTQSPTHLIKTRGQQATLRCSPISGHTSVYWYQQALGLGLQFLLWYDEGEERNRGNFPPRFSGRQFPNYSSELNVNALELEDSALYLCASSAQGPSSYEQYFGPGTRLTVT.

The V call is TRBV7-8, the J call TRBJ2-1, with D unclear. This CDR3 is 13 amino acids long. V lost 6 bases and J lost 1, with 7 bases in between. Germline lookup yields CDR1 SGHVS and CDR2 FQNEAQ. The CDR3 here is CASSVTSYNEQFF. The CDR3 DNA is TGTGCCAGCAGTGTAACTTCCTACAATGAGCAGTTCTTC.

The genes are TRBV4-3 and TRBJ1-5; tentatively, D is TRBD1 (5 bases). Trimming removed 6 bases at V and 2 bases at J, with 8 bases between. Germline V CDR1 and CDR2: LGHNA, YSLEER. This CDR3 has 13 residues. The CDR3 sequence is CASSGGGNQPQHF. For the CDR3, the DNA is TGCGCCAGCAGTGGGGGGGGCAATCAGCCCCAGCATTTT.

This clone was seen more than once but under ten times. This CDR3 is CASRDPFSYEQYF. The CDR3 DNA sequence: TGTGCCAGCAGGGATCCTTTTTCCTACGAGCAGTACTTC. V is TRBV2 and J is TRBJ2-7; no reliable D call. V shed 6 bases and J shed 1 base, with 10 bases lying between them. Per germline, CDR1 SNHLY and CDR2 FYNNEI. The CDR3 runs to 13 residues.

This chain connects TRBV7-2 to TRBJ1-1; 8 nucleotides agree with TRBD1. CDR1 SGHTA and CDR2 FQGNSA come from the germline V gene. V shed 5 bases and J 5 bases; nucleotides not matched to a gene: 10. The CDR3 has 15 amino acids. The DNA of the CDR3 is TGTGCCAGCAGCGAGACAGGGGAAAGATGGACTGAAGCTTTCTTT. Its translation is CASSETGERWTEAFF.

The genes are TRBV11-2 and TRBJ1-1; no definite D call. Germline V CDR1 and CDR2: SGHAT, FQNNGV. Between the trimmed V and J ends, which lost 6 bases and 5 bases, there was a span of 19 bases. The CDR3 is made up of 15 amino acids. The CDR3 is CASSVIGGIATEAFF. The CDR3 DNA sequence: TGTGCCAGCAGTGTAATAGGAGGCATAGCGACTGAAGCTTTCTTT.

In this sample, this clone turned up a few times. The rearrangement joins TRBV18 to TRBJ1-5; 8 nucleotides agree with TRBD1. V trimming: 5 bases; J trimming: 8 bases; junction bases outside the gene matches: 8. CDR1 and CDR2 from the germline V gene are KGHSH and LQKENI. The CDR3 contains 14 residues. This CDR3 is CASSAQGAKEPQHF. The CDR3 DNA sequence: TGTGCCAGCTCAGCTCAGGGGGCTAAGGAGCCCCAGCATTTT.

This chain uses TRBV5-3 with TRBJ1-5; TRBD1 is a possible D gene (6 bases). TRBV5-3 is given ORF status, its function remaining uncertain. The CDR3 covers 15 residues. V gave up 4 bases and J gave up 0 bases, with 11 bases separating them. In DNA, the CDR3 is TGTGCCAGAAGCGGAGACAGGTATAGCAATCAGCCCCAGCATTTT. Protein: CARSGDRYSNQPQHF.

The rearrangement links TRBV27 to TRBJ2-7; 7 positions match TRBD2. Germline loops: CDR1 MNHEY, CDR2 SMNVEV (reference sequence). The trim removed 6 bases at V and 4 bases at J, leaving 9 bases unmatched. The CDR3 runs 14 residues. Here the CDR3 DNA reads TGTGCCAGCAGGCCTCTTGGGGAGGGGTACGAGCAGTACTTC. Protein: CASRPLGEGYEQYF.

This chain uses TRBV6-1 with TRBJ1-1, with D perhaps TRBD1 (6 bases). The CDR3 consists of 15 residues. V was trimmed by 7 bases and J by 4 bases, leaving 19 bases between them. Germline CDR1 reads MNHNS; CDR2 reads SASEGT. This CDR3 reads CASKGRGERGTEAFF. CDR3 nucleotides: TGTGCCAGCAAGGGTAGGGGGGAGCGAGGCACTGAAGCTTTCTTT.

The chain employs TRBV7-3 and TRBJ1-1; D unclear. The CDR3 covers 15 residues. The germline V gene has CDR1 SGHTA and CDR2 FQGTGA. V was trimmed by 3 bases and J by 4 bases, leaving 15 bases between them. The CDR3 DNA reads TGTGCCAGCAGCTTTGAGCCAGCCCGGGGCACTGAAGCTTTCTTT. As protein: CASSFEPARGTEAFF.

The genes are TRBV10-3 and TRBJ1-4, with unresolved D. Germline lookup yields CDR1 ENHRY and CDR2 SYGVKD. The CDR3 loop spans 14 amino acids. V was shortened by 2 bases and J by 4 bases, with 8 bases between the two germline ends. The CDR3 DNA reads as TGTGCCATCAGTGAGGTGGGGTTTAATGAAAAACTGTTTTTT. This encodes CAISEVGFNEKLFF.

The genes are TRBV11-2 and TRBJ1-2; tentatively, D is TRBD1 (5 bases). Germline V gives CDR1 SGHAT, CDR2 FQNNGV. V lost 3 bases and J 4 bases, leaving 12 bases between the germline ends. The CDR3 totals 14 residues. The CDR3 spells CASSLGGRTYGYTF. In DNA form, the CDR3 reads TGTGCCAGCAGCTTGGGGGGACGGACCTATGGCTACACCTTC. The complete variable domain, with remaining parts taken from reference TRBV11-2 and TRBJ1-2, reads EAGVAQSPRYKIIEKRQSVAFWCNPISGHATLYWYQQILGQGPKLLIQFQNNGVVDDSQLPKDRFSAERLKGVDSTLKIQPAKLEDSAVYLCASSLGGRTYGYTFGSGTRLTVV.

The rearrangement uses TRBV2 and TRBJ2-7; D uncertain. The CDR3 has 12 residues. The V and J ends lost 2 bases and 8 bases respectively, with 10 bases between them. The germline CDR1 and CDR2 sequences are SNHLY and FYNNEI. CDR3 bases: TGTGCCAGCAGTGAACTAGTGAGAAAGCAGTACTTC. Amino acids: CASSELVRKQYF. Full variable domain (rest looked up from reference TRBV2 and TRBJ2-7): EPEVTQTPSHQVTQMGQEVILRCVPISNHLYFYWYRQILGQKVEFLVSFYNNEISEKSEIFDDQFSVERPDGSNFTLKIRSTKLEDSAMYFCASSELVRKQYFGPGTRLTVT.

The rearrangement uses TRBV4-3 and TRBJ2-2; TRBD2 matches 8 bases. The ends lost 4 bases at V and 6 bases at J; junction bases unmatched: 16. The germline V gene has CDR1 LGHNA and CDR2 YSLEER. The CDR3 extends over 18 amino acids. DNA of the CDR3: TGCGCCAGCAGCCGCCGCTGGGCACGGGAGGGCGGCTCCGGGGAGCTGTTTTTT. Amino acid sequence: CASSRRWAREGGSGELFF.

This clone has a single count. This rearrangement joins TRBV7-2 to TRBJ1-1, with no clear D. The CDR3 loop spans 13 amino acids. The germline CDR1 and CDR2 sequences are SGHTA and FQGNSA. V was pared by 2 bases and J by 6 bases, with 10 bases between. The CDR3 is CASSLNARAEAFF. As DNA, the CDR3 is TGTGCCAGCAGCTTAAATGCCCGCGCTGAAGCTTTCTTT.

V usage is TRBV29-1 and J usage is TRBJ2-3; no clear D gene. CDR1 is SQVTM and CDR2 is ANQGSEA in the germline V gene. Trimming pared 4 bases from V and 4 bases from J, leaving 6 bases between. This CDR3 contains 11 residues. The CDR3 DNA reads TGCAGCGTTGGTGGGCCAGATACGCAGTATTTT. As protein: CSVGGPDTQYF.

The V gene is TRBV6-1, the J gene TRBJ2-5; D gene ambiguous. V was trimmed by 6 bases and J by 4 bases, leaving 6 bases between them. This CDR3 has 11 residues. Germline CDR1 reads MNHNS; CDR2 reads SASEGT. The CDR3 region is CASSPRETQYF. The CDR3 coding sequence is TGTGCCAGCAGCCCACGAGAGACCCAGTACTTC.

Here the CDR3 DNA reads TGTGCCAGTAGTTTACGCGAGCCCGGGACAGGGTCTGAAGCTTTCTTT. Translation: CASSLREPGTGSEAFF. The genes are TRBV19 and TRBJ1-1, with 9 bases identical to TRBD1. J lost 6 bases, V lost 5 bases, and 13 bases had no gene match. The CDR3 loop spans 16 amino acids. Germline lookup yields CDR1 LNHDA and CDR2 SQIVND (reference sequence).

The chain is built from TRBV7-3 and TRBJ2-1, with a possible D match to TRBD1 (6 bases). Trimming pared 4 bases from V and 6 bases from J, leaving 19 bases between. The germline gives CDR1 SGHTA, CDR2 FQGTGA. The CDR3 is 16 residues long. CDR3 sequence: CASSSLRGQSGNEQFF. The DNA for the CDR3 is TGTGCCAGCAGCTCACTAAGGGGACAATCCGGCAATGAGCAGTTCTTC.